This TCR beta chain was captured in a study of blood T cell repertoires in COVID-19. Study as a whole: Sites in the United States, Italy and Spain provided acute and convalescent COVID-19 samples. T cells, B-cell-depleted T cells, or PBMCs supplied cDNA or gDNA.

Authors' data handling: Using reference gene primer amplification, nucleated cell counts were estimated. Profiled with immunoSEQ multiplex PCR; TCRdb holds only in-frame clones, not every one. The V and J calls and clone size were taken over from that table, and D and trimming were inferred from the DNA. This sample carries 66,000 or so clones, just under 80% of them seen once, and the ten largest clones take about 9.8%. V gave up 1 base and J gave up 6 bases, with 11 bases separating them. The CDR3 has 13 amino acids. CDR1 is SGHDT and CDR2 is YYEEEE in the germline V gene. Input material: peripheral blood. This clonotype was obtained from a human donor in a cohort sampled during active COVID-19. V and J are TRBV5-6 and TRBJ2-7; no firm D call. CDR3 protein: CASSLPGSFEQYF. The CDR3 bases are TGTGCCAGCAGCTTGCCAGGATCTTTCGAGCAGTACTTC.